The rows below give T cell receptor beta chains drawn from one sample of a study of OX40 agonist ivuxolimab in advanced cancers. Sequencing used immunoSEQ multiplex PCR; TCRdb keeps in-frame clones, though not all of them. This table has about 87,000 clones, 83% appearing once. Material: CD4+ or CD8+ T cells sorted from blood, obtained in a trial of the OX40 agonist ivuxolimab. These receptors all come from an adult with an advanced solid tumor such as melanoma, head and neck, liver or kidney cancer. Both conserved end residues are part of each CDR3. The D gene is left open where the match is weak. The size field is filled for only some rows; it gives once, few, many or a size class.

D gene	V gene	clone size	J gene	CDR3 DNA	CDR3 protein
NA	TRBV2	NA	TRBJ1-5	TGTGCCAGCAGCCCCGCGCCCGTGGGCAATCAGCCCCAGCATTTT	CASSPAPVGNQPQHF
TRBD1	TRBV6-5	NA	TRBJ1-1	TGTGCCAGCTCCAGACAGGGGATAGCCACTGAAGCTTTCTTT	CASSRQGIATEAFF
NA	TRBV2	NA	TRBJ1-5	TGTGCTAGCAGTTCCGTTCCCGGGTATGATCAGCCCCAGCATTTT	CASSSVPGYDQPQHF
TRBD1	TRBV19	NA	TRBJ2-1	TGTGCCAGTAGTGCGAAGACAGGGGCGATCAATGAGCAGTTCTTC	CASSAKTGAINEQFF
NA	TRBV18	few	TRBJ1-4	TGTGCCAGCTCACCACCCGGGACCAGGAGCGAAAAACTGTTTTTT	CASSPPGTRSEKLFF
NA	TRBV21-1	NA	TRBJ1-5	TGTGCCAGCAGCAAAGCCTTCCCACGACGGAACATCAATCAGCCCCAGCATTTT	CASSKAFPRRNINQPQHF
NA	TRBV6-1	once	TRBJ2-1	TGTGCCAGCAACGAACGGGGGAGCTCCTACAATGAGCAGTTCTTC	CASNERGSSYNEQFF
NA	TRBV29-1	NA	TRBJ2-6	TGCAGCGTTGGTACAGCAAGTGGGGCCAACGTCCTGACTTTC	CSVGTASGANVLTF
NA	TRBV28	NA	TRBJ1-5	TGTGCCAGCAGTTTAAGAGGGACAATCAATCAGCCCCAGCATTTT	CASSLRGTINQPQHF
NA	TRBV4-3	once	TRBJ1-2	TGCGCCAGCAGCCAAGATTCCGACAGAGCCTTCTATGGCTACACCTTC	CASSQDSDRAFYGYTF
NA	TRBV6-4	NA	TRBJ2-1	TGTGCCAGCAGTGCCACCCAACGGGGGGCGTACAATGAGCAGTTCTTC	CASSATQRGAYNEQFF
TRBD1	TRBV7-2	NA	TRBJ1-2	TGTGCCAGCAGCCAAACCCAGGGGGCGCGCGGCTACACCTTC	CASSQTQGARGYTF
NA	TRBV5-1	NA	TRBJ1-5	TGCGCCAGCAGCTTGGTGGGGGAACAGCCCCAGCATTTT	CASSLVGEQPQHF
NA	TRBV30	NA	TRBJ2-7	TGTGCCTGGACCCTTTCGGGCTACGAGCAGTACTTC	CAWTLSGYEQYF
TRBD2	TRBV7-8	NA	TRBJ2-3	TGTGCCAGCAGCTTAGGGACTAGCGGGGGGGCAGATACGCAGTATTTT	CASSLGTSGGADTQYF
TRBD2	TRBV13	NA	TRBJ2-1	TGTGCCAGCAGCTTAGACGGGGGGGCTAGGAATGAGCAGTTCTTC	CASSLDGGARNEQFF
NA	TRBV5-1	NA	TRBJ1-2	TGCGCCAGCAGCTGGTCGACTAATAACTATGGCTACACCTTC	CASSWSTNNYGYTF
NA	TRBV7-2	NA	TRBJ2-7	TGTGCCAGCAGCCCACAGAACAACTACGAGCAGTACTTC	CASSPQNNYEQYF
TRBD1	TRBV5-1	NA	TRBJ2-1	TGCGCCAGCAGTGAGGGGACAGGTAACTACAATGAGCAGTTCTTC	CASSEGTGNYNEQFF
NA	TRBV29-1	NA	TRBJ1-2	TGCAGCGGAGTCCGGGACGGAGCATATGGCTACACCTTC	CSGVRDGAYGYTF
NA	TRBV19	few	TRBJ1-6	TGTGCCAGCTCCGGGATACCTTTTAATTCACCCCTCCACTTT	CASSGIPFNSPLHF
NA	TRBV9	once	TRBJ1-6	TGTGCCAGCAGCGTAGGTGGTAGTACTTCACCCCTCCACTTT	CASSVGGSTSPLHF
TRBD1	TRBV6-5	NA	TRBJ1-2	TGTGCCAGCAGTTACGGACAGGGCGGGCGTAGAGGTGGCTACACCTTC	CASSYGQGGRRGGYTF
NA	TRBV5-1	NA	TRBJ2-1	TGCGCCAGCAGCTGGGGGAGCGGGGAGCAGTTCTTC	CASSWGSGEQFF
NA	TRBV6-1	NA	TRBJ1-5	TGTGCCAGCAGTGTTCGGGAATGGAGTCAGCCCCAGCATTTT	CASSVREWSQPQHF
NA	TRBV7-6	once	TRBJ2-7	TGTGCCAGCAGCTTAGTGGGTTACGAGCAGTACTTC	CASSLVGYEQYF
TRBD1	TRBV19	NA	TRBJ2-4	TGTGCCACGGGACAGGGGCTGGACATTCAGTACTTC	CATGQGLDIQYF
NA	TRBV27	NA	TRBJ2-5	TGTGCCAGCAGTTTATCGAATCAGCTCGGAGAGACCCAGTACTTC	CASSLSNQLGETQYF
TRBD1	TRBV5-4	NA	TRBJ2-3	TGTGCCAGCAGCCCGACAGGGACCACAGATACGCAGTATTTT	CASSPTGTTDTQYF
TRBD1	TRBV18	NA	TRBJ1-1	TGTGCCAGCTCATTGGGACAGATTGAAGCTTTCTTT	CASSLGQIEAFF
TRBD2	TRBV30	NA	TRBJ2-7	TGTGCCTGGAGTGAGAAACTAGCGGGGAGCGAGCAGTACTTC	CAWSEKLAGSEQYF
NA	TRBV30	NA	TRBJ2-5	TGTGCCTGGGGCCCTGACGGGTACTTATATGAGACCCAGTACTTC	CAWGPDGYLYETQYF
NA	TRBV15	NA	TRBJ2-3	TGTGCCACCAGCAGAGACCAGGTTTATGATACGCAGTATTTT	CATSRDQVYDTQYF
NA	TRBV21-1	NA	TRBJ1-5	TGTGCCAGCAGGACACCCCCAGGGGGTGAAGGCAATCAGCCCCAGCATTTT	CASRTPPGGEGNQPQHF
NA	TRBV11-2	NA	TRBJ2-1	TGTGCCAGCAGCACAGGGGGGGCCGGTAATGAGCAGTTCTTC	CASSTGGAGNEQFF
NA	TRBV2	many	TRBJ1-5	TGTGCCAGCAGGGGCATAAAGGGTGGCAATCAGCCCCAGCATTTT	CASRGIKGGNQPQHF